This T cell receptor beta chain was found in a study of response to subunit inactivated influenza vaccine. Study-wide results and caveats: It was the authors' suggestion that each seasonal influenza vaccination recruits few new T cells.

One entry per CDR3 protein results from TCRdb running MiXCR on the RT-PCR reads. The table lists around 790,000 distinct CDR3 sequences, over 20% of them singletons. There are a few counts of this clonotype. Its antigen is not identified. The V gene end was trimmed by 4 bases and the J gene end by 6 bases; junction bases not matched to a gene: 3. The CDR3 covers 14 residues. From germline, CDR1 is SGHRS and CDR2 YFSETQ. The chain joins TRBV5-1 to TRBJ2-3, with 12 bases matching TRBD1. Sequences were derived from PBMCs from blood, sampled around 5 days after vaccination. The source is a man aged 50-59 years who received an inactivated influenza vaccine. DNA of the CDR3: TGCGCCAGCAGCAAGGGACAGGGGGCGGATACGCAGTATTTT. Translated: CASSKGQGADTQYF.